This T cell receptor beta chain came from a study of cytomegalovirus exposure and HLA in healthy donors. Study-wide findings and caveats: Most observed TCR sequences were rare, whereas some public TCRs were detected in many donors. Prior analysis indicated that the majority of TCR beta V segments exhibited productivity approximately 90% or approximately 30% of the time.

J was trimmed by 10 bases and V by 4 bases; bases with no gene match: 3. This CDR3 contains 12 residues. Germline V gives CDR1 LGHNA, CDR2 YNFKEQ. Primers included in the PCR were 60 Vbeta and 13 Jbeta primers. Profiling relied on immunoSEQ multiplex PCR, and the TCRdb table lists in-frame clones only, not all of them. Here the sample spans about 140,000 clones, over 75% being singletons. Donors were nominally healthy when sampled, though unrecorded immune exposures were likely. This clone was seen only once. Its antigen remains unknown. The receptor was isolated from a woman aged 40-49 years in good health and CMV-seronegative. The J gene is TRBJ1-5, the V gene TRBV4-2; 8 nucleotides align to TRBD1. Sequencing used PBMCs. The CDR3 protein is CASSPGGFPQHF. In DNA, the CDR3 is TGTGCCAGCAGCCCAGGGGGCTTTCCCCAGCATTTT.